These 9 T cell receptor beta chains came from one sample sequenced in a study of T cell changes during pregnancy in multiple sclerosis. Sequencing was performed with immunoSEQ multiplex PCR; in TCRdb, only in-frame clones are kept and a portion is missing. The sample carries about 28,000 clones, roughly 91% recorded once. The material was CD4+ T cells from peripheral blood mononuclear cells, obtained after pregnancy. The receptors originated from a female donor with multiple sclerosis, enrolled in a pregnancy study.

For the CDR3, the DNA is TGTGCCAGCAGCTCCACGGGAGTATTAAATTCACCCCTCCACTTT. It specifies CASSSTGVLNSPLHF. The rearrangement uses TRBV7-8 and TRBJ1-6, with D unresolved. Germline lookup yields CDR1 SGHVS and CDR2 FQNEAQ. The CDR3 extends over 15 amino acids. Deletions cut 4 bases from V and 7 bases from J, with 14 bases between. The full variable domain, in which reference TRBV7-8 and TRBJ1-6 provide the parts outside the CDR3, is GAGVSQSPRYKVAKRGQDVALRCDPISGHVSLFWYQQALGQGPEFLTYFQNEAQLDKSGLPSDRFFAERPEGSVSTLKIQRTQQEDSAVYLCASSSTGVLNSPLHFGNGTRLTVT.

This clone was detected only once. The V call is TRBV7-3, the J call TRBJ2-2; 9 bases are a match to TRBD1. Germline loops: CDR1 SGHTA, CDR2 FQGTGA. The CDR3 has 18 amino acids. The V gene end was trimmed by 5 bases and the J gene end by 2 bases; junction bases not matched to a gene: 12. Written as DNA, the CDR3 is TGTGCCAGCAGCGCGTCAGCTTGGGACAGGGATAACACCGGGGAGCTGTTTTTT. Encoded protein: CASSASAWDRDNTGELFF.

The chain combines TRBV7-2 with TRBJ2-3; TRBD2 might be the D (6 bases). The CDR3 runs 16 residues. Per the germline V gene, CDR1 is SGHTA and CDR2 is FQGNSA. Deletions cut 2 bases from V and 2 bases from J, with 14 bases between. CDR3 DNA sequence: TGTGCCAGCAGCTTAACCGGGAGCCCCCTCACAGATACGCAGTATTTT. Translating gives CASSLTGSPLTDTQYF.

This clone showed up just a few times. This chain links TRBV6-1 with TRBJ1-1; a possible D gene is TRBD1 (5 bases). V lost 7 bases and J lost 0, with 9 bases in between. This CDR3 region has 13 residues. Germline lookup yields CDR1 MNHNS and CDR2 SASEGT. CDR3 protein: CASTRQLNTEAFF. The CDR3 DNA sequence: TGTGCCAGCACGCGACAGTTGAACACTGAAGCTTTCTTT.

The chain carries TRBV7-6 and TRBJ1-4, with D unclear. CDR3 length: 15 residues. V dropped 5 bases and J dropped 4 bases, with 14 bases sitting between them. Germline V gene data show CDR1 as SGHVS and CDR2 as FNYEAQ. In DNA form, the CDR3 reads TGTGCCAGCAGCGAATACCTGGCAGGTAATGAAAAACTGTTTTTT. Its protein is CASSEYLAGNEKLFF.

The J gene is TRBJ2-1, the V gene TRBV7-9; maybe TRBD1 (6 bases). CDR3 size: 15 residues. CDR1 and CDR2 from the germline V gene are SEHNR and FQNEAQ (reference sequence). Trimming removed 2 bases at V and 6 bases at J, with 14 bases between. The CDR3 bases are TGTGCCAGCAGCTTATCAACAGGGCGGGTCAATGAGCAGTTCTTC. Translating it yields CASSLSTGRVNEQFF.

This clone has a single count. The CDR3: CAISDHTKRGANEQFF. The CDR3 bases are TGTGCCATCAGTGATCATACGAAACGGGGGGCCAATGAGCAGTTCTTC. The chain employs TRBV10-3 and TRBJ2-1, with D possibly matching TRBD2 (7 bases). Trimming removed 3 bases at V and 6 bases at J, with 18 bases between. The V gene's germline CDR1 is ENHRY and CDR2 SYGVKD. This CDR3 has 16 amino acids.

V usage is TRBV6-1 and J usage is TRBJ1-5; 7 bases are shared with TRBD1. In germline, CDR1 is MNHNS, CDR2 SASEGT. Trimming cost V 0 bases and J 3 bases; bases outside gene matches: 2. The CDR3 runs 15 residues. CDR3: CASSEAGQFNQPQHF. CDR3 DNA: TGTGCCAGCAGTGAAGCGGGACAGTTCAATCAGCCCCAGCATTTT.

This sequence joins TRBV28 and TRBJ2-3; TRBD2 matches 9 bases. Per germline, CDR1 MDHEN and CDR2 SYDVKM. The CDR3 covers 16 residues. After removal of 2 bases from V and 2 bases from J, the junction contained 5 bases not matched to a gene. The CDR3, as DNA: TGTGCCAGCAGTTTAAGGGCTAGCGGGGACACAGATACGCAGTATTTT. This codes for CASSLRASGDTDTQYF.